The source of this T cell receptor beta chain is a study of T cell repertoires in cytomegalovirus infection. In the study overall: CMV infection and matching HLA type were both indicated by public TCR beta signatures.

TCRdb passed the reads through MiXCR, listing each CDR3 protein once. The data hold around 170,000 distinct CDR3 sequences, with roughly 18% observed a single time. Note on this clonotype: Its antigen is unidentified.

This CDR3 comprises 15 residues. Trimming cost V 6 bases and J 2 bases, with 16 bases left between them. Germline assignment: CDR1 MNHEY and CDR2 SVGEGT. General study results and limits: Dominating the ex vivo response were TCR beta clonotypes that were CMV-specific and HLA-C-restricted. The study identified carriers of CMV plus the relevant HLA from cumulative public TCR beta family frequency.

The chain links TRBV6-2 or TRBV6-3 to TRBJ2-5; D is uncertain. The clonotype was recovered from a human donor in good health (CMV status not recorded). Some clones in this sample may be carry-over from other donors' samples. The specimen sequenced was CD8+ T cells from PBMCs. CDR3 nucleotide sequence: TGTGCCAGCAGCCCCTGGGTCACAGCGCAAGAGACCCAGTACTTC. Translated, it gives CASSPWVTAQETQYF.